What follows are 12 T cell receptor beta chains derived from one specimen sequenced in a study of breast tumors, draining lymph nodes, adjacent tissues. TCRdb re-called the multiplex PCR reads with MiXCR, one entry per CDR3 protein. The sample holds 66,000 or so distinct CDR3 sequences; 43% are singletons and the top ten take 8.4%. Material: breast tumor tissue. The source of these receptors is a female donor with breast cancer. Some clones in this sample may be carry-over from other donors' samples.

CDR3 loop: CAGAYEQYF. The CDR3 nucleotides are TGTGCCGGAGCCTACGAGCAGTACTTC. The chain carries TRBV13 and TRBJ2-7; unclear D gene. V was trimmed by 11 bases and J by 2 bases, leaving 4 bases between them. The CDR3 extends over 9 amino acids. Germline V gene sequence: CDR1 PRHDT, CDR2 FYEKMQ (reference sequence).

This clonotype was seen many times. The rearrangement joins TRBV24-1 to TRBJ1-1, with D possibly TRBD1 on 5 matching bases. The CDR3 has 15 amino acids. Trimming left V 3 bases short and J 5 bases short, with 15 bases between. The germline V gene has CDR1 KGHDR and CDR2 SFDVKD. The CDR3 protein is CATSDPGTGGTEAFF. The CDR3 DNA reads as TGTGCCACCAGTGATCCCGGGACCGGCGGTACTGAAGCTTTCTTT.

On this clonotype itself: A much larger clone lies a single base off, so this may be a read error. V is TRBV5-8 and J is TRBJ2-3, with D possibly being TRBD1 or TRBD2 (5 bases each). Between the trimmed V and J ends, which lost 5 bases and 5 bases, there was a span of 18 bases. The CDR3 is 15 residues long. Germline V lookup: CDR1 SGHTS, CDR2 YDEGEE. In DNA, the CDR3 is TGTGCCAGCAGTTGGGCAGGGACGATGGAAGATACGCAGTATTTT. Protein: CASSWAGTMEDTQYF.

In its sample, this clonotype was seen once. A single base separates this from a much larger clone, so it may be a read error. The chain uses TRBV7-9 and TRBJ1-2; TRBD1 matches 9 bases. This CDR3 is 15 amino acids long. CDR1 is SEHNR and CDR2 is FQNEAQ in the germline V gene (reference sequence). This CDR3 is CASSAARDRDCGYPF. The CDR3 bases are TGTGCCAGCAGCGCAGCCCGGGACAGGGACTGTGGCTACCCCTTC.

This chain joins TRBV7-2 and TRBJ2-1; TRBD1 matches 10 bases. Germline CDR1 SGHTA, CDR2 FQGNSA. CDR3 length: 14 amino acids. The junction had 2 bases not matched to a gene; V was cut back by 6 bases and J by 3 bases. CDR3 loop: CASRRTGGYNEQFF. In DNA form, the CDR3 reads TGTGCCAGCAGAAGGACAGGGGGCTACAATGAGCAGTTCTTC.

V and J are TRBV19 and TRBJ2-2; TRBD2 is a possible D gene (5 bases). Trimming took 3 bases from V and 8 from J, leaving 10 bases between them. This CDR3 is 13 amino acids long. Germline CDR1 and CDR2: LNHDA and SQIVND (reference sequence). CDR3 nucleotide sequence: TGTGCCAGTAGTATTAAGCTAGCAGGGGAGCTGTTTTTT. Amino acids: CASSIKLAGELFF.

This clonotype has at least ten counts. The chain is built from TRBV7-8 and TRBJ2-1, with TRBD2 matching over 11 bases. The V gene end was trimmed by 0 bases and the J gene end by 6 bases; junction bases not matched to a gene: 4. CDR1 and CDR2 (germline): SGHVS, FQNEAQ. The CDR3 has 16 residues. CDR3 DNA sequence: TGTGCCAGCAGCTTAGCTAGCGGGGGGGTTGTCAATGAGCAGTTCTTC. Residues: CASSLASGGVVNEQFF.

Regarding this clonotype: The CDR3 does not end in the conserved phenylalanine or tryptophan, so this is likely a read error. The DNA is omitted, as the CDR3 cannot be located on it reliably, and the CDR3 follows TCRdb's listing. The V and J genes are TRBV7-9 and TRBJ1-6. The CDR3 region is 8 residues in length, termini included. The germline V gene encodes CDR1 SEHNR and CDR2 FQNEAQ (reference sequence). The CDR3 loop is CASSPSTS.

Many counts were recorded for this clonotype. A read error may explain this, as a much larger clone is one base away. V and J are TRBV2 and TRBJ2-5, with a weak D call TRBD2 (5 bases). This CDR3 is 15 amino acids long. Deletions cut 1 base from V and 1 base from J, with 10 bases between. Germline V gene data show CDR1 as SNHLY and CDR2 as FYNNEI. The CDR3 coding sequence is TGTGCCAGCAGTGAAGAGGAGGCCAGCCAAGAGACCCAGTACTTC. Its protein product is CASSEEEASQETQYF.

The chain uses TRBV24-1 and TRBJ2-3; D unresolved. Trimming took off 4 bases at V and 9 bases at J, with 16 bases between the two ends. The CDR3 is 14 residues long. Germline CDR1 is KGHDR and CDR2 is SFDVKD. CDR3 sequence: CATSEPMEFKTQYF. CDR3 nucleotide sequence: TGTGCCACCAGTGAACCCATGGAGTTTAAGACGCAGTATTTT.

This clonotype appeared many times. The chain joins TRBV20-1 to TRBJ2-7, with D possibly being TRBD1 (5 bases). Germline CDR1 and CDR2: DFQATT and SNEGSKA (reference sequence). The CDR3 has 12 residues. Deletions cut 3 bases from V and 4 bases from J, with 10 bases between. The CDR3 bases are TGCAGTGCTAGTAACAGGCCTTACGAGCAGTACTTC. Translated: CSASNRPYEQYF.

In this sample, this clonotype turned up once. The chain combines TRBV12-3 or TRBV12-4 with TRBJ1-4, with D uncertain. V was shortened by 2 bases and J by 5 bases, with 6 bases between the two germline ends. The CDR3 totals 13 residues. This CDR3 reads CASSLRRNEKLFF. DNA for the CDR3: TGTGCCAGCAGTTTACGGCGGAATGAAAAACTGTTTTTT.